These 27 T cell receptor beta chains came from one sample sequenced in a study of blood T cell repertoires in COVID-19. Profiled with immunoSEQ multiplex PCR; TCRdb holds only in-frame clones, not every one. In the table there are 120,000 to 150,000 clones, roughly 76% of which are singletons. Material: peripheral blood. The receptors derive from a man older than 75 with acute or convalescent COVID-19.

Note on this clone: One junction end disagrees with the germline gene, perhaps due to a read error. The CDR3 spells CASSPPGGGRGSHEQYF. For the CDR3, the DNA is TGTGCCAGCAGCCCCCCCGGGGGAGGGAGGGGCTCCCACGAGCAGTACTTC. This chain connects TRBV7-2 to TRBJ2-7; the match to TRBD2 covers 7 bases. Germline CDR1 SGHTA, CDR2 FQGNSA. This CDR3 has 17 amino acids.

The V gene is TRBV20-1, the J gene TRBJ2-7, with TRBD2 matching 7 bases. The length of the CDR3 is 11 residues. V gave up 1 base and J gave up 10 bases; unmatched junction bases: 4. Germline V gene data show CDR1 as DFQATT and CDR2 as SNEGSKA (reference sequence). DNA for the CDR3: TGCAGTGCTAGAGCTACTAGCGAACAGTACTTC. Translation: CSARATSEQYF.

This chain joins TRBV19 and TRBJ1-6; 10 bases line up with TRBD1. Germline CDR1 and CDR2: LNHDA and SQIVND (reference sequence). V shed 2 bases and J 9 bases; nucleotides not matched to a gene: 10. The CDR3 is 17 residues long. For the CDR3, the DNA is TGTGCCAGTAGTATACGTTTCGGGACAGGGGTTGGTTCACCCCTCCACTTT. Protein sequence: CASSIRFGTGVGSPLHF.

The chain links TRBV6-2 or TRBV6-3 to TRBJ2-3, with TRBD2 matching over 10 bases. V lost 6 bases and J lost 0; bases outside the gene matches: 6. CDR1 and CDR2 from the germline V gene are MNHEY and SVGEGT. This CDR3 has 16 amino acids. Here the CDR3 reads CASSWGLARSTDTQYF. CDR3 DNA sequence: TGTGCCAGCAGCTGGGGACTAGCGCGAAGCACAGATACGCAGTATTTT.

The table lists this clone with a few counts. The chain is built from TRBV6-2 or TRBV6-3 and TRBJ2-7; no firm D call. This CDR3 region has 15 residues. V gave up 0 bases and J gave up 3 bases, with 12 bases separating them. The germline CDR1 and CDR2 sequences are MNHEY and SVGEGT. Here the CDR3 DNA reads TGTGCCAGCAGTTACTCTGAGGCCTCGGGCTACGAGCAGTACTTC. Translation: CASSYSEASGYEQYF.

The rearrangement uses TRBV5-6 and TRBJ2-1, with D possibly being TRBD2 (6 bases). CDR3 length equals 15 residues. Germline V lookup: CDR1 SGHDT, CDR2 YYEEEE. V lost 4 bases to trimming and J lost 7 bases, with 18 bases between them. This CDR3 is CASSTLAHTSNEQFF. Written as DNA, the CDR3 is TGTGCCAGCAGCACACTAGCCCATACCTCTAATGAGCAGTTCTTC.

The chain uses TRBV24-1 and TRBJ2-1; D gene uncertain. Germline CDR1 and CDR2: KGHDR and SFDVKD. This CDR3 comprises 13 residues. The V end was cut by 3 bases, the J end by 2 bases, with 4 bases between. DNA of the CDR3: TGTGCCACCAGTGATAGCCCCTACAATGAGCAGTTCTTC. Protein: CATSDSPYNEQFF.

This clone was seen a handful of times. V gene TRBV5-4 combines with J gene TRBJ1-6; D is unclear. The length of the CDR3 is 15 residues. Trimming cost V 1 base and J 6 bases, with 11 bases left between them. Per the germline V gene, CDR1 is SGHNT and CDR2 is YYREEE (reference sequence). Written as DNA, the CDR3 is TGTGCCAGCAGCTTGTCCGGGTCGCTTAATTCACCCCTCCACTTT. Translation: CASSLSGSLNSPLHF.

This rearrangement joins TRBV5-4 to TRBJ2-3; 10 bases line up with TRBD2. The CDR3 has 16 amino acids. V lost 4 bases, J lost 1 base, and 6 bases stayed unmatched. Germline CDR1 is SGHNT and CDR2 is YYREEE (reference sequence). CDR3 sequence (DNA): TGTGCCAGCAGCCTCGGAGCGGGGGGGCGCACAGATACGCAGTATTTT. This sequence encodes CASSLGAGGRTDTQYF.

The DNA for the CDR3 is TGTGCCAGCAGTTACACATCAGACAGATTCCGAACTGAAGCTTTCTTT. Its translation is CASSYTSDRFRTEAFF. V is TRBV6-2 or TRBV6-3 and J is TRBJ1-1, with a possible D match to TRBD1 (5 bases). The V gene's germline CDR1 is MNHEY and CDR2 SVGEGT. This CDR3 region has 16 residues. V was clipped by 2 bases and J by 5 bases, with 18 bases between them.

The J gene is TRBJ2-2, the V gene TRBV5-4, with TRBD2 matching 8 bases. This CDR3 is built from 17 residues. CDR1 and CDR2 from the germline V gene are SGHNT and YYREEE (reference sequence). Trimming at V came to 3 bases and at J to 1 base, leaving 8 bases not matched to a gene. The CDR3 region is CASSSGGGRLNTGELFF. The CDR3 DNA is TGTGCCAGCAGCTCCGGGGGGGGGCGGCTGAACACCGGGGAGCTGTTTTTT.

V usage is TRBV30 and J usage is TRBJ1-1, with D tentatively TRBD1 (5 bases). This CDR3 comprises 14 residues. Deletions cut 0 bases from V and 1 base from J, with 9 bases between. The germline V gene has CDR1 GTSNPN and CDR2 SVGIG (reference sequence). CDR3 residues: CAWSVGLTNTEAFF. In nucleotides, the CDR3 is TGTGCCTGGAGTGTGGGACTGACGAACACTGAAGCTTTCTTT.

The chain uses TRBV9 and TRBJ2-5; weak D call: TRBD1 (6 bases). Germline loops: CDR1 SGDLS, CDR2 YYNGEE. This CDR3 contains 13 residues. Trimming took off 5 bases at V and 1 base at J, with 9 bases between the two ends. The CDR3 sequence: CASSRGTQETQYF. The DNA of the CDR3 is TGTGCCAGCAGTAGGGGGACCCAAGAGACCCAGTACTTC.

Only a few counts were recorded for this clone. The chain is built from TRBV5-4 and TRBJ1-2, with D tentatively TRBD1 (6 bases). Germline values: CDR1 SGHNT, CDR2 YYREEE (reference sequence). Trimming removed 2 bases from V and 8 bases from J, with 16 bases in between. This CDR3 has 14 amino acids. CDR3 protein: CASSLLYREGGYTF. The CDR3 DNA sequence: TGTGCCAGCAGCTTACTATACAGGGAGGGCGGCTACACCTTC. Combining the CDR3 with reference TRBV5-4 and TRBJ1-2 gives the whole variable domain ETGVTQSPTHLIKTRGQQVTLRCSSQSGHNTVSWYQQALGQGPQFIFQYYREEENGRGNFPPRFSGLQFPNYSSELNVNALELDDSALYLCASSLLYREGGYTFGSGTRLTVV.

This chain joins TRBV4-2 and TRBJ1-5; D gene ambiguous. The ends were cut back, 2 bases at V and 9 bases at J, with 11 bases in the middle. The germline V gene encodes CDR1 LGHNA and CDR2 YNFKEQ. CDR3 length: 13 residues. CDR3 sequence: CASSQISERPQHF. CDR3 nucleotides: TGTGCCAGCAGCCAAATATCAGAAAGGCCCCAGCATTTT.

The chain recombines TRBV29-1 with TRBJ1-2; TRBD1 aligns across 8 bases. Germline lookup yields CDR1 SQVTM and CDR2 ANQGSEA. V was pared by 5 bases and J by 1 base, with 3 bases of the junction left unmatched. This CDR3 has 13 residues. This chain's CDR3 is CSVWDRFNYGYTF. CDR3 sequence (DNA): TGCAGCGTTTGGGACAGGTTTAACTATGGCTACACCTTC. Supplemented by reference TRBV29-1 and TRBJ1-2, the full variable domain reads SAVISQKPSRDICQRGTSLTIQCQVDSQVTMMFWYRQQPGQSLTLIATANQGSEATYESGFVIDKFPISRPNLTFSTLTVSNMSPEDSSIYLCSVWDRFNYGYTFGSGTRLTVV.

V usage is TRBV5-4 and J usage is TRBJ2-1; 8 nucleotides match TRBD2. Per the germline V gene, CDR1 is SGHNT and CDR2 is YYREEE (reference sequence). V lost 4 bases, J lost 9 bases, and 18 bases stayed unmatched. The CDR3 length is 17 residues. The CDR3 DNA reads TGTGCCAGCAGCCTGGGCGGGCGAGCGGGGGATGAAGGTGAGCAGTTCTTC. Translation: CASSLGGRAGDEGEQFF.

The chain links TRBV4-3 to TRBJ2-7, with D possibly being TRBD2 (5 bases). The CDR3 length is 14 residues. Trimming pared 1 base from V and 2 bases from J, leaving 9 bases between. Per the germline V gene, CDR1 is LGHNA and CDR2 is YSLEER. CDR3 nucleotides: TGCGCCAGCAGCCAAGTGGCCGGGGCCTACGAGCAGTACTTC. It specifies CASSQVAGAYEQYF.

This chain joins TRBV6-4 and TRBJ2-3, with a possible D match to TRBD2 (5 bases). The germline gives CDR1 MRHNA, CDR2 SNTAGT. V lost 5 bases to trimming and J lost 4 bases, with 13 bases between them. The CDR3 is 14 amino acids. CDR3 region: CASSTDGNADTQYF. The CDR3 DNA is TGTGCCAGCAGTACCGACGGGAACGCAGATACGCAGTATTTT.

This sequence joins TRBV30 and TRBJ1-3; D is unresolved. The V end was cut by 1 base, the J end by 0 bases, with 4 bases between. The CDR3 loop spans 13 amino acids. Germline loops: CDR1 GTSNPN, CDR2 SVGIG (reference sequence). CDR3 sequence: CAWSGSSGNTIYF. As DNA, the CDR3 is TGTGCCTGGAGTGGGAGCTCTGGAAACACCATATATTTT.

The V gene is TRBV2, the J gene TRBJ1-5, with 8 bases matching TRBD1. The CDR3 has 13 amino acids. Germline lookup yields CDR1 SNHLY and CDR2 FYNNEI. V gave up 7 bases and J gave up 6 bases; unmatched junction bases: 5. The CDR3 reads CASTWTGSQPQHF. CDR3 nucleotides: TGTGCCAGCACCTGGACAGGGAGTCAGCCCCAGCATTTT.

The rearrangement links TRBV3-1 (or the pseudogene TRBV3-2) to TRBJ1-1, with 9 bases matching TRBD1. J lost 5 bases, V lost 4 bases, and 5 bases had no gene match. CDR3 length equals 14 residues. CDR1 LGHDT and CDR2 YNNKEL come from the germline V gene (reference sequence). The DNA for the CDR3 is TGTGCCAGCAGCCCCTGGACAGGGGAAACTGAAGCTTTCTTT. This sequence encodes CASSPWTGETEAFF.

Here the CDR3 reads CASSPRSRGRGGTGELFF. DNA for the CDR3: TGTGCCAGCAGCCCCCGATCCCGGGGCAGGGGTGGCACCGGGGAGCTGTTTTTT. The chain has TRBV7-3 and TRBJ2-2, with D possibly matching TRBD1 (6 bases). Deletions cut 5 bases from V and 4 bases from J, with 23 bases between. The CDR3 runs 18 residues. Germline V lookup: CDR1 SGHTA, CDR2 FQGTGA.

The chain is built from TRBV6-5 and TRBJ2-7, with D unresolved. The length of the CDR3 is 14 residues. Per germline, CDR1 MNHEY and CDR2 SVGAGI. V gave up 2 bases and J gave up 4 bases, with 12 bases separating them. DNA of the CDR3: TGTGCCAGCAGTTACGACACTCGAAAATACGAGCAGTACTTC. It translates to CASSYDTRKYEQYF.

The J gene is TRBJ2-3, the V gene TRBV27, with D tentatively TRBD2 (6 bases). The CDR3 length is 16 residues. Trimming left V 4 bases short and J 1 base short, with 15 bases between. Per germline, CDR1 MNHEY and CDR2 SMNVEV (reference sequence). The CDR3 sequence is CASSSPGGEGTDTQYF. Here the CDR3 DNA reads TGTGCCAGCAGTTCCCCCGGCGGGGAGGGCACAGATACGCAGTATTTT.

For the CDR3, the DNA is TGTGCCAGCAGCTTAGTGACAGGGGTCACAGATACGCAGTATTTT. This codes for CASSLVTGVTDTQYF. This sequence joins TRBV7-2 and TRBJ2-3, with TRBD1 matching 8 bases. The germline V gene has CDR1 SGHTA and CDR2 FQGNSA. V shed 1 base, J shed 2 bases, and the junction held 2 bases outside the gene matches. The length of the CDR3 is 15 residues.

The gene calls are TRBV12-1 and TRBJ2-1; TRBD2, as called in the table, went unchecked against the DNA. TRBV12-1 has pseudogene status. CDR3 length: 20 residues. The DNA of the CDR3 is TGTGCCAGCAGCTTTCTTGTTCTAGCGGGGGGGGTTTACTCCTACAATGAGCAGTTCTTC. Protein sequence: CASSFLVLAGGVYSYNEQFF.